This TCR beta chain came from a study of cytomegalovirus exposure and HLA in healthy donors. Study-wide results and limits: When analyzed later, a missense DCLRE1C variant was found to be linked to TCR beta V- and J-gene trimming. Sequencing artifact likely explains a cluster of highly shared sequence variants.

In regard to this clone: The antigen is unknown.

The CDR3 has 13 residues. V was clipped by 5 bases and J by 10 bases; unmatched bases: 3. CDR1 and CDR2 from the germline V gene are SNHLY and FYNNEI. The donors comprised healthy bone marrow donors. Each donor was nominally healthy when sampled (though unrecorded immune exposures were likely). This PCR relied on a set of 60 Vbeta primers and 13 Jbeta primers. Here immunoSEQ multiplex PCR was the method, and the copy in TCRdb shows in-frame clones only, minus some. The sample consists of some 150,000 clones, 76% of them appearing once. J is TRBJ1-6 and V is TRBV2, with 9 bases matching TRBD1. Sequencing used PBMCs. This receptor was obtained from a female donor in good health and CMV-seropositive. The CDR3 DNA follows: TGTGCCAGCAGTTTGGACAGGGGCTCACCCCTCCACTTT. Its protein is CASSLDRGSPLHF.